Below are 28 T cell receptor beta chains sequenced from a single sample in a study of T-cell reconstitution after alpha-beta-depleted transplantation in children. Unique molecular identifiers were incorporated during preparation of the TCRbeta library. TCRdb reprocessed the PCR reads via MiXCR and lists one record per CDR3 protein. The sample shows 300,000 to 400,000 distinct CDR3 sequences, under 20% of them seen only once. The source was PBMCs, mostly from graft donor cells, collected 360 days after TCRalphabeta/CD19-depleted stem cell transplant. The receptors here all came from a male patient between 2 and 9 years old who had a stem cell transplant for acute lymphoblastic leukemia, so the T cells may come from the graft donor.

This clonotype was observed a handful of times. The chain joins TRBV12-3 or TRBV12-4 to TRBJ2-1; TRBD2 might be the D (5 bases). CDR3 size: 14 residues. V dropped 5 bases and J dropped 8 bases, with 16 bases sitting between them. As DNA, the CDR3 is TGTGCCAGCAGTCTACGGGGAGCGATCTATGAGCAGTTCTTC. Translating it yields CASSLRGAIYEQFF.

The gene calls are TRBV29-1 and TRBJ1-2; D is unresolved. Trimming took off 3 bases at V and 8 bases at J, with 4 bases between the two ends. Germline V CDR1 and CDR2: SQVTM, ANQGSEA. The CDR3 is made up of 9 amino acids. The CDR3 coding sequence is TGCAGCGTTGATGACGGCTACACCTTC. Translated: CSVDDGYTF.

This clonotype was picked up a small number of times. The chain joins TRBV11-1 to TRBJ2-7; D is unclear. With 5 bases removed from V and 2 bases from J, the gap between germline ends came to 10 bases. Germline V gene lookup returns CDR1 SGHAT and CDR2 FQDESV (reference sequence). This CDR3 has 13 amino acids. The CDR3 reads CASSLPGTYEQYF. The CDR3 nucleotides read TGTGCCAGCAGCCTCCCTGGTACCTACGAGCAGTACTTC. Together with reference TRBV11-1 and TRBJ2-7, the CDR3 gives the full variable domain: EAEVAQSPRYKITEKSQAVAFWCDPISGHATLYWYRQILGQGPELLVQFQDESVVDDSQLPKDRFSAERLKGVDSTLKIQPAELGDSAMYLCASSLPGTYEQYFGPGTRLTVT.

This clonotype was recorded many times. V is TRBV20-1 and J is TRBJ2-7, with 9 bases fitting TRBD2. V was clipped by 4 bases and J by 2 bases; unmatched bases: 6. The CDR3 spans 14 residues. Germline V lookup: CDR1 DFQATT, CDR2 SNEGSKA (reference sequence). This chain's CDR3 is CSAIGGRAPYEQYF. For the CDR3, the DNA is TGCAGTGCTATAGGCGGGAGGGCCCCCTACGAGCAGTACTTC.

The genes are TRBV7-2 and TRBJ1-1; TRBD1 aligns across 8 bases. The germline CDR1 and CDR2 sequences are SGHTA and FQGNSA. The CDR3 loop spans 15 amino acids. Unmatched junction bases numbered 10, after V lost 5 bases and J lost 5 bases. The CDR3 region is CASSPTGGVRTEAFF. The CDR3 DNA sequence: TGTGCCAGCAGCCCCACAGGGGGGGTTAGGACTGAAGCTTTCTTT.

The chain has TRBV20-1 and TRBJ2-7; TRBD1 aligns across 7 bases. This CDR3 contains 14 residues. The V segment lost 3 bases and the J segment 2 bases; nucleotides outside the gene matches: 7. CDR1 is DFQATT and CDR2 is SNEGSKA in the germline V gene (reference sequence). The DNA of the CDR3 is TGCAGTGCTAGTATACAGGGGAGCCCCTACGAGCAGTACTTC. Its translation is CSASIQGSPYEQYF.

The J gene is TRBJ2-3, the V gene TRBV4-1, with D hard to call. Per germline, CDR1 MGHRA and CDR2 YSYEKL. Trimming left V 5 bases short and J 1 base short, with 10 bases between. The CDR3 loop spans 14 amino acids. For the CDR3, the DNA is TGCGCCAGCAGCATCGGACCCGGCACAGATACGCAGTATTTT. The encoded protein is CASSIGPGTDTQYF.

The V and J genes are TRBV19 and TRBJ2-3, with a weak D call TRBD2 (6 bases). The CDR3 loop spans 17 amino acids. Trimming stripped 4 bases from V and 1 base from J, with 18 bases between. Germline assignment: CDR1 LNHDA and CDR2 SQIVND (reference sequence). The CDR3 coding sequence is TGTGCCAGTAGTACCTACTGGACTACCCAAGGCACAGATACGCAGTATTTT. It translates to CASSTYWTTQGTDTQYF.

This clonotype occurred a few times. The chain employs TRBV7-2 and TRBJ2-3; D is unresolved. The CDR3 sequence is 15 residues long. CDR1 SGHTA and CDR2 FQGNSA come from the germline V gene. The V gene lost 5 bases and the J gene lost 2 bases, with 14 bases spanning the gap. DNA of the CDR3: TGTGCCAGCAGCCCACCTGGACGCTACACAGATACGCAGTATTTT. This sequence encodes CASSPPGRYTDTQYF.

The CDR3 coding sequence is TGTGCCAGCAGTCTCCAGCGGGTAGCAGATACGCAGTATTTT. This sequence encodes CASSLQRVADTQYF. This sequence joins TRBV6-2 or TRBV6-3 and TRBJ2-3, with D possibly TRBD2 on 6 matching bases. The V gene lost 5 bases and the J gene lost 4 bases, with 13 bases spanning the gap. The CDR3 length is 14 residues. Germline CDR1 MNHEY, CDR2 SVGEGT.

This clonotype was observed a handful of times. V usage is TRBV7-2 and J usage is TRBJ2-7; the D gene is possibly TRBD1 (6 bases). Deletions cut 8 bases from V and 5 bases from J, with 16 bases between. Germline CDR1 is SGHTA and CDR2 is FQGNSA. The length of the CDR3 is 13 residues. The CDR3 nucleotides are TGTGCCAGCGGGATTGGGGGCTGGAACGAGCAGTACTTC. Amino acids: CASGIGGWNEQYF.

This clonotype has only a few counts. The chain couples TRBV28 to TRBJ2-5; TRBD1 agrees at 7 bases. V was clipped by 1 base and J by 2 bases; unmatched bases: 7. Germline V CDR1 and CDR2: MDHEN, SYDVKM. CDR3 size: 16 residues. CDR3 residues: CASSLSADREQETQYF. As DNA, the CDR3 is TGTGCCAGCAGTTTATCTGCCGACAGGGAACAAGAGACCCAGTACTTC. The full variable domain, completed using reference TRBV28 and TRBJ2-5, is DVKVTQSSRYLVKRTGEKVFLECVQDMDHENMFWYRQDPGLGLRLIYFSYDVKMKEKGDIPEGYSVSREKKERFSLILESASTNQTSMYLCASSLSADREQETQYFGPGTRLLVL.

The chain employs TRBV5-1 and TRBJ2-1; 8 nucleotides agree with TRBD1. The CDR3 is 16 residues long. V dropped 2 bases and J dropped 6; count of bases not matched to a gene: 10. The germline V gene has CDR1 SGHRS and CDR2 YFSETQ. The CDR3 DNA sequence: TGCGCCAGCAGCTTTATTGAATCGGACAGGGCCAATGAGCAGTTCTTC. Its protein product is CASSFIESDRANEQFF.

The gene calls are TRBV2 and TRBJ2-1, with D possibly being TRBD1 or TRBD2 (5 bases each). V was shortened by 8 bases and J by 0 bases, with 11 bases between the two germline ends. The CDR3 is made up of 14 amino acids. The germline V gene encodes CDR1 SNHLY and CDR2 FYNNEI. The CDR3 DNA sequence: TGTGCCAGCCTCCGGGGCGTCTCCTACAATGAGCAGTTCTTC. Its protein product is CASLRGVSYNEQFF.

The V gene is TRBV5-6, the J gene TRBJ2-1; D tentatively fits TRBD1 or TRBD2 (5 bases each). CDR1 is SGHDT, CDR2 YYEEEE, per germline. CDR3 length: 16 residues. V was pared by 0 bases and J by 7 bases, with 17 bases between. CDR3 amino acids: CASSLVAGPGRNEQFF. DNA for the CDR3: TGTGCCAGCAGCTTGGTGGCGGGTCCAGGGAGAAATGAGCAGTTCTTC.

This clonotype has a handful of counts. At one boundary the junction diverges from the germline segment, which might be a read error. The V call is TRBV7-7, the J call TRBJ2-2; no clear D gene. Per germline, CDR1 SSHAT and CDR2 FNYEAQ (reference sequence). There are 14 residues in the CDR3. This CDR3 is CASSLQVNTGELFF. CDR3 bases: TGTGCTAGCAGCTTGCAGGTCAACACCGGGGAGCTGTTTTTT. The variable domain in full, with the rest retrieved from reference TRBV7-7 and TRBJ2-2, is GAGVSQSPRYKVTKRGQDVTLRCDPISSHATLYWYQQALGQGPEFLTYFNYEAQPDKSGLPSDRFSAERPEGSISTLTIQRTEQRDSAMYRCASSLQVNTGELFFGEGSRLTVL.

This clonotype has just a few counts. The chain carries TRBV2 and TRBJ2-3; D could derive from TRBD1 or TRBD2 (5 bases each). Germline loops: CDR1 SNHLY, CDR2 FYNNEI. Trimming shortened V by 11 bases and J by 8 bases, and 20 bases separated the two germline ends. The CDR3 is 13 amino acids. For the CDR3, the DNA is TGTGCCGGGGAGAGGGACCTGGACGGTACGCAGTATTTT. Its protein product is CAGERDLDGTQYF.

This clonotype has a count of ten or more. The CDR3 coding sequence is TGTGCCAGCACTAGGGGTGAGGTCAATGAGCAGTTCTTC. It specifies CASTRGEVNEQFF. This chain joins TRBV28 and TRBJ2-1, with D possibly being TRBD1 (5 bases). V was shortened by 7 bases and J by 6 bases, with 13 bases between the two germline ends. The CDR3 consists of 13 residues. Per germline, CDR1 MDHEN and CDR2 SYDVKM.

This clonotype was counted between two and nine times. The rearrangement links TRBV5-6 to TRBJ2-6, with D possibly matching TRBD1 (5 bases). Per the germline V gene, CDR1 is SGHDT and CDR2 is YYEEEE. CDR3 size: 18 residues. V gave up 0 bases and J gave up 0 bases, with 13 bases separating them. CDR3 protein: CASSLGGRRLSGANVLTF. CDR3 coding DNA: TGTGCCAGCAGCTTGGGGGGCAGGCGCCTCTCTGGGGCCAACGTCCTGACTTTC.

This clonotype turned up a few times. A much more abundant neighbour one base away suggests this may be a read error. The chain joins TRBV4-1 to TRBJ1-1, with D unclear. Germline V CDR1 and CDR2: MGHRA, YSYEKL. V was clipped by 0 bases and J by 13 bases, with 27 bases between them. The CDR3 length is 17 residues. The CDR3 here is CASSQEPPLSALWWVFF. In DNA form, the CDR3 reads TGCGCCAGCAGCCAAGAGCCCCCCTTGAGCGCCCTTTGGTGGGTTTTCTTT.

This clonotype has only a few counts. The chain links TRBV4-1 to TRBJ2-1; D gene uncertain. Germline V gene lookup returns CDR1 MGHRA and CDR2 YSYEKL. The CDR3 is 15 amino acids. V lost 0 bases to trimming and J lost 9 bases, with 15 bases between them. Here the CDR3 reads CASSQDLSLRVEQFF. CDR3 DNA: TGCGCCAGCAGCCAAGATCTAAGTCTGAGAGTTGAGCAGTTCTTC.

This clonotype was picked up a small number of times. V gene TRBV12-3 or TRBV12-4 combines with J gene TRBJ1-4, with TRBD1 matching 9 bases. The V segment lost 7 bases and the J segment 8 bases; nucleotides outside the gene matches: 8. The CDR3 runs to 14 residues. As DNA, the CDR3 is TGTGCCAGCAACACCGGGACAGGGCCGGAAAAACTGTTTTTT. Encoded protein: CASNTGTGPEKLFF.

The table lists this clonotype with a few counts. CDR3 protein: CSARNWASGRVEQYF. The CDR3 DNA is TGCAGTGCTAGAAATTGGGCTAGCGGGAGGGTCGAGCAGTACTTC. This chain links TRBV20-1 with TRBJ2-7, with 12 bases fitting TRBD2. The CDR3 loop spans 15 amino acids. Germline loops: CDR1 DFQATT, CDR2 SNEGSKA (reference sequence). V lost 2 bases and J lost 6; bases outside the gene matches: 8.

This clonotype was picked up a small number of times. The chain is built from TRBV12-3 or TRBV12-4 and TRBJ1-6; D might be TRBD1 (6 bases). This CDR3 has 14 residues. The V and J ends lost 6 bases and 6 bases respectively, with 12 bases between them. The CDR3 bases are TGTGCCAGCAGCCCTACAGGGACTAATTCACCCCTCCACTTT. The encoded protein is CASSPTGTNSPLHF.

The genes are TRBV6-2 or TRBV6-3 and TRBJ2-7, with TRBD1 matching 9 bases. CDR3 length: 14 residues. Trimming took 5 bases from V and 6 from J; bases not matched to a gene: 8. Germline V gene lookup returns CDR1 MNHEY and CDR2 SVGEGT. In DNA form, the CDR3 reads TGTGCCAGCAGTCGGGGGACAGGGATGAGCGAGCAGTACTTC. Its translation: CASSRGTGMSEQYF.

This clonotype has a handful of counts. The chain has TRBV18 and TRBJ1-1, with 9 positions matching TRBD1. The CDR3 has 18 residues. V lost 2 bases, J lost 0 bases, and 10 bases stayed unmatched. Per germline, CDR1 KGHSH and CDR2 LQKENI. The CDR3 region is CASSPTGQGTPLNTEAFF. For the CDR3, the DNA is TGTGCCAGCTCACCAACAGGACAGGGGACCCCTCTGAACACTGAAGCTTTCTTT.

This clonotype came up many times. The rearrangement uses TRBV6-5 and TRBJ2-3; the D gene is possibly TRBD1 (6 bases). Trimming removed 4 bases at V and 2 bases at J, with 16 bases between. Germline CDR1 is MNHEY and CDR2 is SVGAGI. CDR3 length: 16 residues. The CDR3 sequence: CASSFYQDRNTDTQYF. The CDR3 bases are TGTGCCAGCAGTTTCTATCAGGACAGAAACACAGATACGCAGTATTTT.

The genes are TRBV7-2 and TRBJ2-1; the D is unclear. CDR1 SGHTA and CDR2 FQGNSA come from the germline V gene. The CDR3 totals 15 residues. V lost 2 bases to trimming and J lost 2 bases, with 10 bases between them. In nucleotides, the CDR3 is TGTGCCAGCAGCTTATCCACGACACCCTACAATGAGCAGTTCTTC. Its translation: CASSLSTTPYNEQFF.